These T cell receptor beta chains were read from a single sample in a study of regulatory T cells in long-lasting Graves disease. MiXCR, applied by TCRdb to the multiplex PCR reads, yields one record per CDR3 protein. This sample has fewer than 400,000 distinct CDR3 sequences, with over 15% found just once. Sequencing used peripheral blood mononuclear cells (PBMCs), obtained at new diagnosis, from a patient treated with antithyroid drugs. Every receptor here comes from a female donor with Graves disease. The conserved cysteine and the conserved F or W are not part of the CDR3 here.

j_call v_call cdr3_aa
TRBJ2-7 TRBV19 ASSDFPGEQY
TRBJ1-2 TRBV10-3 ATKGDGYT
TRBJ1-3 TRBV12-3/TRBV12-4 ASSSPRLSGNTIY
TRBJ2-7 TRBV19 ASSSHIQGEQY
TRBJ1-3 TRBV9 ASAEGSGGNTIY
TRBJ2-7 TRBV30 AWSSERTAYSYEQY
TRBJ2-3 TRBV7-3 ASSLRPGGTDTQY
TRBJ2-5 TRBV6-1 ASSDPRGDFQETQY
TRBJ2-7 TRBV12-3/TRBV12-4 ASRNVEAPNEQY
TRBJ2-3 TRBV5-5 ASSQTPPHTQY
TRBJ1-4 TRBV5-4 ASSVGLATNEKLF
TRBJ2-3 TRBV7-9 ASSSWTGGSDTQY
TRBJ2-7 TRBV20-1 SAMREYEQY
TRBJ2-1 TRBV9 ASSGQGGNEQF
TRBJ2-2 TRBV28 ASSFGQGARSGELF